This T cell receptor (beta chain) is drawn from a study of cytomegalovirus exposure and HLA in healthy donors. Though nominally healthy at sampling, donors likely had unrecorded immune exposures. Regarding this clone: What it binds is unknown.

Germline V gene data show CDR1 as MNHEY and CDR2 as SMNVEV (reference sequence). The CDR3 contains 15 residues. V shed 4 bases and J 11 bases; nucleotides not matched to a gene: 12. Overall study findings and caveats: Later analysis showed TCR association rates varying by HLA locus, highest for DRB1 and lowest for HLA-C. The HLA-A and HLA-B alleles of most subjects were reportedly predicted accurately from TCR beta sequences. There were some public TCRs occurring in many donors, but most TCR sequences were rare.

The PCR made use of 60 Vbeta and 13 Jbeta primers. Generated by immunoSEQ multiplex PCR, the TCRdb table keeps only in-frame clones and is missing some. The profile shows 130,000 or so clones, 75% of them singletons. The TCR comes from a woman aged 40-49 years in good health and CMV-seropositive. The V call is TRBV27, the J call TRBJ2-2, with 8 bases fitting TRBD2. The specimen sequenced was PBMCs. The CDR3 region is CASSSSTSGGGELFF. DNA for the CDR3: TGTGCCAGCAGTTCCTCCACTAGCGGAGGGGGAGAGCTGTTTTTT.